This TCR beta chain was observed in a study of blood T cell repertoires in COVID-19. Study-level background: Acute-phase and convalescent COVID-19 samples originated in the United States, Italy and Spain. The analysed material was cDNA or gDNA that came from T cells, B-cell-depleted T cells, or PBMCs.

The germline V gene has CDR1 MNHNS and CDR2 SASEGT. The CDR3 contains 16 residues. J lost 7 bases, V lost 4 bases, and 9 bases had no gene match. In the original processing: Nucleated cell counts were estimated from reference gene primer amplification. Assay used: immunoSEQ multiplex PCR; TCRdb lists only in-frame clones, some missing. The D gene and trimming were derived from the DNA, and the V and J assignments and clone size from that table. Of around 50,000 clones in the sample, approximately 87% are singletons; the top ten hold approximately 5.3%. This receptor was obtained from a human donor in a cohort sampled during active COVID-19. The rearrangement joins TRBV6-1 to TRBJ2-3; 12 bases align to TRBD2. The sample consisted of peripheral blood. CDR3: CASSASSGGVVNTQYF. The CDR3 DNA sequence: TGTGCCAGCAGTGCGTCTAGCGGGGGGGTGGTAAATACGCAGTATTTT.